This TCR beta chain derives from a study of blood T cell repertoires in COVID-19. Authors' methods: Amplifying reference gene primers gave estimates of nucleated cell counts. Produced via immunoSEQ multiplex PCR; TCRdb's table is partial and in-frame only. The D gene and trimming were derived from the DNA, and the V and J assignments and clone size from that table. This sample carries 250,000 or so clones, roughly 87% of them seen once, and the ten largest clones take 10% to 11%. CDR1 MDHEN and CDR2 SYDVKM come from the germline V gene. The CDR3 spans 15 residues. V trimming: 4 bases; J trimming: 3 bases; junction bases outside the gene matches: 5. This clone was seen a single time.

The chain links TRBV28 to TRBJ2-1, with 8 bases matching TRBD2. This receptor was identified in a man aged 25-45 years who had recovered from COVID-19. Specimen: PBMCs or T cells enriched from blood (not recorded which). CDR3 nucleotides: TGTGCCAGCAGTTCAGCTAGCGGGTACTACAATGAGCAGTTCTTC. As protein: CASSSASGYYNEQFF.